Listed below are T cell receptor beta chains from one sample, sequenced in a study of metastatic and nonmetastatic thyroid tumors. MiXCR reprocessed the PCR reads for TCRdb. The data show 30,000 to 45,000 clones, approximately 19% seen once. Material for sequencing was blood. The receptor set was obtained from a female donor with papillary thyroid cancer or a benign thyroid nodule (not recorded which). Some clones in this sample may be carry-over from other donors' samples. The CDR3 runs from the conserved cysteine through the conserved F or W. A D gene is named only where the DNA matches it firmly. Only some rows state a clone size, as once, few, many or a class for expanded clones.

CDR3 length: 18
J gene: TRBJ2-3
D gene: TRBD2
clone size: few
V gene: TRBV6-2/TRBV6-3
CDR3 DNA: TGTGCCACCGCCCCGGGACTAGCGGGAGGGCCCTCCACAGATACGCAGTATTTT
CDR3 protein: CATAPGLAGGPSTDTQYF

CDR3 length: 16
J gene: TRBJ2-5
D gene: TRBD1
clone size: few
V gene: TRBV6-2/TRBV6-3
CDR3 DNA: TGTGCCAGGAGTTACTTCGGGACAGGGGGGGAAGAGACGCAGTACTTC
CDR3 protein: CARSYFGTGGEETQYF

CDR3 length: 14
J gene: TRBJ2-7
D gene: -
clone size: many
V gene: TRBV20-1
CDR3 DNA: TGCAGTGCTAGAGACGGGGTCCTCCTCCACGAGCAGTACTTC
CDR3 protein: CSARDGVLLHEQYF

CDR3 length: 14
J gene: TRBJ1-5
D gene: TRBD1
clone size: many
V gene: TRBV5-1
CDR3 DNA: TGCGCCAGCAGCTTGGCGGGACAGGCGAGGCCCCAGCATTTT
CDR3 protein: CASSLAGQARPQHF

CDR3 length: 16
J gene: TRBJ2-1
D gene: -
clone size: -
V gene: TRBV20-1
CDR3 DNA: TGCAGTGCTAGGGCCCGAGGCGGGGCCTCCTACAATGAGCAGTTCTTC
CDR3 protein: CSARARGGASYNEQFF

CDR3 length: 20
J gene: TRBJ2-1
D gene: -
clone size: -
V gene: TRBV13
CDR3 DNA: TGTGCCAGCAGTTTGGGCCTCAGCGGTTCCCGGATAGGGGACATCAATGAGCAGTTCTTC
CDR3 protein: CASSLGLSGSRIGDINEQFF

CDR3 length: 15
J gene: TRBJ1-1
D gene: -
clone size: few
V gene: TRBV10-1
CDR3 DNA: TGCGCCAGCAGTCCCACCCCCGGTTTTGGTACTGAAGCTTTCTTT
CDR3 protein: CASSPTPGFGTEAFF

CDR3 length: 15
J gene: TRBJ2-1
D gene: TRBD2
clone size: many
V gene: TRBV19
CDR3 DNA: TGTGCCAGTTGCCCCCGTGCTAGCGGGAGGGATGAGCAGTTCTTC
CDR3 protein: CASCPRASGRDEQFF

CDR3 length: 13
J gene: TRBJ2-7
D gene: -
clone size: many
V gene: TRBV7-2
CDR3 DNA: TGTGCCAGCAGCTCGCCAAATACATACGAGCAGTACTTC
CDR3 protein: CASSSPNTYEQYF

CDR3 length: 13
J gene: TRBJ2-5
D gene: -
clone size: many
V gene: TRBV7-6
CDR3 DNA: TGTGCCAGCAGCCGAGGGAGGCAAGAGACCCAGTACTTC
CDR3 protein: CASSRGRQETQYF

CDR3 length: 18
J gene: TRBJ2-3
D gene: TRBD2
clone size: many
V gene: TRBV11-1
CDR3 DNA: TGTGCCAGCAGCTCCACTACCCGGACTAGCGGGAATTTAGATACGCAGTATTTT
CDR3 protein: CASSSTTRTSGNLDTQYF

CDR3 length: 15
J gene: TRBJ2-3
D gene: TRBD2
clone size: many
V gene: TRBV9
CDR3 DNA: TGTGCCAGCAGCGCGTTAGCGGGAGCCACAGATACGCAGTATTTT
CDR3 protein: CASSALAGATDTQYF

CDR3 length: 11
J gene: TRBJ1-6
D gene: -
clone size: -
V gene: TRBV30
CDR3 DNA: TGTGCCTGGAGTAAGGACAGAGGGCGCCTCTTT
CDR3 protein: CAWSKDRGRLF

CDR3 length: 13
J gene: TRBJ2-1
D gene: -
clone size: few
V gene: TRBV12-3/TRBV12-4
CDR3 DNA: TGTGCCAGCAGTTTGGGGACAAACAATGAGCAGTTCTTC
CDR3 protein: CASSLGTNNEQFF

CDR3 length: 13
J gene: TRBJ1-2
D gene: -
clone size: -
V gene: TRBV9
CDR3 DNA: TGTGCCAGCAGCGGGGGAGGTTACTATGGCTACACCTTC
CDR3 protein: CASSGGGYYGYTF

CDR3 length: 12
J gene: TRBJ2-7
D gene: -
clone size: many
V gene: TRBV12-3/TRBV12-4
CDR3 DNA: TGTGCCAGCAGCCCTTTTGGCAACGAGCAGTACTTC
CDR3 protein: CASSPFGNEQYF

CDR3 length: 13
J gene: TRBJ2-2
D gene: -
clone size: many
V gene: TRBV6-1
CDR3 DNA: TGTGCCAGCAGTCGTTCAGGGGTCGGGGAGCTGTTTTTT
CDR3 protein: CASSRSGVGELFF

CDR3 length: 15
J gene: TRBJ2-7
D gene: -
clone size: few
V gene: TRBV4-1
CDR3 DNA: TGCGCCAGCAGCCAAGATGACAGGGAGGGGGACGAGCAGTACTTC
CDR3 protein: CASSQDDREGDEQYF